Listed below are T cell receptor beta chains from one sample, sequenced in a study of shared clonotypes between healthy human individuals. Clones were read by immunoSEQ multiplex PCR, and TCRdb kept only the in-frame ones, dropping some. The repertoire holds around 2,000,000 clones, approximately 95% seen once, with 1.2% in the top ten. Source material: naive CD8+ T cells sorted from blood. The receptors originated from a man between 18 and 35 years old in good health. Both conserved end residues are trimmed from each CDR3. Clone size is given for some rows only: seen once, a few or many times, or a class if the clone is expanded.

abundance: .
v_gene: TRBV4-1
j_gene: TRBJ1-5
CDR3aa: ASSQAPPGGQSNQPQH

abundance: .
v_gene: TRBV9
j_gene: TRBJ1-2
CDR3aa: ASSVGTTNYGYT

abundance: .
v_gene: TRBV28
j_gene: TRBJ2-2
CDR3aa: ASTRGTGNTGELF

abundance: once
v_gene: TRBV10-2
j_gene: TRBJ2-2
CDR3aa: ASSLSGWITGELF

abundance: .
v_gene: TRBV21-1
j_gene: TRBJ1-2
CDR3aa: ASSNGGKGYT

abundance: .
v_gene: TRBV19
j_gene: TRBJ1-1
CDR3aa: ASNDDRAGTEAF

abundance: once
v_gene: TRBV6-1
j_gene: TRBJ2-1
CDR3aa: ASSEVGLPNEQF

abundance: .
v_gene: TRBV5-6
j_gene: TRBJ2-1
CDR3aa: ASSFSGAYNEQF

abundance: once
v_gene: TRBV4-3
j_gene: TRBJ2-1
CDR3aa: ASSQARLAAFYNEQF

abundance: .
v_gene: TRBV4-3
j_gene: TRBJ2-3
CDR3aa: ASSQRQGAADTQY

abundance: .
v_gene: TRBV28
j_gene: TRBJ2-7
CDR3aa: ASSWGTSESSYEQY

abundance: .
v_gene: TRBV28
j_gene: TRBJ2-7
CDR3aa: ASSLGRSPLYEQY

abundance: .
v_gene: TRBV25-1
j_gene: TRBJ2-5
CDR3aa: ASSDMETQETQY

abundance: .
v_gene: TRBV27
j_gene: TRBJ2-7
CDR3aa: ASSLLQGDLGYEQY

abundance: .
v_gene: TRBV4-3
j_gene: TRBJ2-5
CDR3aa: ASSDDGEETQY

abundance: .
v_gene: TRBV6-5
j_gene: TRBJ2-6
CDR3aa: ASSSSSGANVLT

abundance: .
v_gene: TRBV5-1
j_gene: TRBJ2-5
CDR3aa: ASSLGELAIQETQY

abundance: .
v_gene: TRBV6-5
j_gene: TRBJ2-1
CDR3aa: ASSSHSYNEQF

abundance: .
v_gene: TRBV28
j_gene: TRBJ2-1
CDR3aa: ASSLNSRNEQF

abundance: .
v_gene: TRBV29-1
j_gene: TRBJ2-7
CDR3aa: SAPLGDNSYEQY

abundance: .
v_gene: TRBV4-1
j_gene: TRBJ2-7
CDR3aa: ATGTGTYEQY

abundance: once
v_gene: TRBV18
j_gene: TRBJ2-1
CDR3aa: ASSPPRAGSYNEQF